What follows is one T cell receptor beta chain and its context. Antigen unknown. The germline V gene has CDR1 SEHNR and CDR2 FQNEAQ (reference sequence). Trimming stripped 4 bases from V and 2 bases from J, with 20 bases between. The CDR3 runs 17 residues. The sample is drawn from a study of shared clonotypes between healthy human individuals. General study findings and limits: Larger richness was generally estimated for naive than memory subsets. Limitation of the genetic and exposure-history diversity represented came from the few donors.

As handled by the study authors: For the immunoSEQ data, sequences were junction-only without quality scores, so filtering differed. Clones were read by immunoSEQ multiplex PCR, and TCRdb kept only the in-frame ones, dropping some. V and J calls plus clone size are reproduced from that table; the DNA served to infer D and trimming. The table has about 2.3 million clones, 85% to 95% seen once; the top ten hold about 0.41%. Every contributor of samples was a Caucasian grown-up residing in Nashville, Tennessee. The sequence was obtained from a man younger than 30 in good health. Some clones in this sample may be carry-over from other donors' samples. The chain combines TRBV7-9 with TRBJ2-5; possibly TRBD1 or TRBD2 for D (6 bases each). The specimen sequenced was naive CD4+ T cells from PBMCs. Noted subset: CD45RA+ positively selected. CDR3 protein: CASSSPYSGGGQETQYF. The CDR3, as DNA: TGTGCCAGCAGCTCCCCTTATAGCGGAGGGGGACAAGAGACCCAGTACTTC.